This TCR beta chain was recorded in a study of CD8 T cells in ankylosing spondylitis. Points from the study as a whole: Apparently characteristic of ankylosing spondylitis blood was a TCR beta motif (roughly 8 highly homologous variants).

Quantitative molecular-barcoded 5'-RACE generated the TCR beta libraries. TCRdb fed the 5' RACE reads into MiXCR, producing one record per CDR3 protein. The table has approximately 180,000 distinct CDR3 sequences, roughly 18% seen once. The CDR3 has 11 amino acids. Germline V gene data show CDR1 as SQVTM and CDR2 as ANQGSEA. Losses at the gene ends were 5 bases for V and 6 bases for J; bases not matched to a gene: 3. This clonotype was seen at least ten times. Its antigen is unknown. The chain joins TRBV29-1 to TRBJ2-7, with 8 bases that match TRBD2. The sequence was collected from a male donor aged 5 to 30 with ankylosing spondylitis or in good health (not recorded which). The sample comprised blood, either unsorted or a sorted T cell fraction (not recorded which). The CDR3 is CSVLREVEQYF. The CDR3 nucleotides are TGCAGCGTTTTGCGGGAGGTCGAGCAGTACTTC.